This T cell receptor (beta chain) was recorded in a study of blood T cell repertoires in COVID-19. Produced via immunoSEQ multiplex PCR; TCRdb's table is partial and in-frame only. The sample includes around 200,000 clones, 86% of them seen just once. CDR1 MNHEY and CDR2 SMNVEV come from the germline V gene (reference sequence). The V and J ends lost 1 base and 2 bases, in that order; junction bases with no gene match: 9. CDR3 length: 17 residues. This clonotype originated in a man between 65 and 80 years old with acute or convalescent COVID-19. The sequenced sample was peripheral blood. The V call is TRBV27, the J call TRBJ2-5; 8 nucleotides match TRBD2. The CDR3 spells CASSLLFSGSYQETQYF. The CDR3 DNA reads as TGTGCCAGCAGTTTATTATTCAGCGGGAGCTATCAAGAGACCCAGTACTTC.